What follows are 24 T cell receptor beta chains derived from one specimen sequenced in a study of OX40 agonist ivuxolimab in advanced cancers. Repertoires were generated with immunoSEQ multiplex PCR, while TCRdb's copy carries only in-frame clones and drops some. Here the sample spans some 140,000 clones, more than 85% being singletons. The source was CD4+ or CD8+ T cells sorted from blood, collected in a trial of the OX40 agonist ivuxolimab. The origin of the receptors is an adult with an advanced solid tumor such as melanoma, head and neck, liver or kidney cancer.

This chain connects TRBV6-5 to TRBJ1-5; D is ambiguous. Per the germline V gene, CDR1 is MNHEY and CDR2 is SVGAGI. CDR3 length: 11 amino acids. V was pared by 6 bases and J by 7 bases, with 7 bases between. DNA for the CDR3: TGTGCCAGCAGCTCTGAGCAGCCCCAGCATTTT. Translation: CASSSEQPQHF.

Notes on this clone: Other DNA sequences in the same sample also yield this CDR3. V and J are TRBV5-1 and TRBJ2-2; D is undetermined. CDR1 and CDR2 (germline): SGHRS, YFSETQ. The CDR3 extends over 15 amino acids. Trimming cost V 4 bases and J 0 bases, with 10 bases left between them. CDR3 nucleotide sequence: TGCGCCAGCAGCCCGCCGACATCGAACACCGGGGAGCTGTTTTTT. It yields the protein CASSPPTSNTGELFF. Variable domain in full (rest from reference TRBV5-1 and TRBJ2-2): KAGVTQTPRYLIKTRGQQVTLSCSPISGHRSVSWYQQTPGQGLQFLFEYFSETQRNKGNFPGRFSGRQFSNSRSEMNVSTLELGDSALYLCASSPPTSNTGELFFGEGSRLTVL.

This clone has a handful of counts. The chain has TRBV4-1 and TRBJ2-5; D is uncertain. V gave up 4 bases and J gave up 5 bases, with 11 bases separating them. The CDR3 runs 13 residues. Germline V gene data show CDR1 as MGHRA and CDR2 as YSYEKL. The CDR3 bases are TGCGCCAGCAGCCTTGGGAAGCCCGAGACCCAGTACTTC. Protein product: CASSLGKPETQYF.

CDR3 amino acids: CASTTRGGPSYGYTF. The CDR3 DNA reads as TGTGCCAGCACCACCCGGGGGGGGCCGAGCTATGGCTACACCTTC. The chain couples TRBV28 to TRBJ1-2; perhaps TRBD1 as D (6 bases). V lost 7 bases and J 4 bases, leaving 19 bases between the germline ends. CDR3 length: 15 amino acids. Per the germline V gene, CDR1 is MDHEN and CDR2 is SYDVKM.

The genes are TRBV7-9 and TRBJ1-3; D is unclear. V dropped 5 bases and J dropped 7 bases, with 18 bases sitting between them. The length of the CDR3 is 15 residues. Looked up from germline, CDR1 is SEHNR and CDR2 is FQNEAQ (reference sequence). The CDR3 reads CASSLDGSGRNTIYF. CDR3 sequence (DNA): TGTGCCAGCAGCCTGGACGGCTCTGGAAGGAACACCATATATTTT.

The chain employs TRBV10-3 and TRBJ1-2; TRBD1 agrees at 9 bases. The CDR3 contains 14 residues. CDR1 and CDR2 from the germline V gene are ENHRY and SYGVKD. With V trimmed by 6 bases and J by 8 bases, 10 bases remained unmatched. This CDR3 reads CAISRTGGSGGYTF. Written as DNA, the CDR3 is TGTGCCATCAGCCGCACAGGGGGCAGCGGCGGCTACACCTTC.

This chain connects TRBV27 to TRBJ2-7, with D perhaps TRBD1 (5 bases). Trimming stripped 4 bases from V and 4 bases from J, with 14 bases between. This CDR3 region has 14 residues. Germline V gives CDR1 MNHEY, CDR2 SMNVEV (reference sequence). The CDR3 loop is CASSSRQPPYEQYF. CDR3 DNA: TGTGCCAGCAGTTCGAGACAGCCACCTTACGAGCAGTACTTC.

In its sample, this clone was seen once. The chain recombines TRBV2 with TRBJ2-4; D unclear. The CDR3 sequence is 13 residues long. Germline V gene lookup returns CDR1 SNHLY and CDR2 FYNNEI. Trimming pared 2 bases from V and 5 bases from J, leaving 7 bases between. CDR3 DNA: TGTGCCAGCAGTGAAATTCAGGAAAACATTCAGTACTTC. Its protein is CASSEIQENIQYF.

This clone was seen more than once but under ten times. This rearrangement joins TRBV19 to TRBJ2-7; 9 positions match TRBD1. Trimming removed 5 bases from V and 3 bases from J; junction bases left unmatched: 5. From germline, CDR1 is LNHDA and CDR2 SQIVND (reference sequence). The CDR3 spans 14 residues. The CDR3 sequence: CASSAQTGGYEQYF. CDR3 nucleotides: TGTGCCAGTAGTGCACAGACAGGGGGCTACGAGCAGTACTTC.

The chain couples TRBV28 to TRBJ1-5, with D possibly matching TRBD1 (5 bases). V was cut by 5 bases and J by 7 bases, with 18 bases left in between. Germline V gives CDR1 MDHEN, CDR2 SYDVKM. The CDR3 has 15 amino acids. CDR3 DNA sequence: TGTGCCAGCAGTGGGGGTGGCGGGGCAGGACAGCCCCAGCATTTT. Protein sequence: CASSGGGGAGQPQHF.

This clone has only a few counts. The chain carries TRBV29-1 and TRBJ2-2; 10 nucleotides align to TRBD2. The CDR3 has 14 residues. Germline CDR1 SQVTM, CDR2 ANQGSEA. V shed 6 bases and J 4 bases; nucleotides not matched to a gene: 5. The CDR3 reads CSVSSGSPTGELFF. The CDR3 nucleotides are TGCAGCGTCTCTAGCGGGAGTCCCACCGGGGAGCTGTTTTTT.

The chain recombines TRBV27 with TRBJ1-5, with D possibly matching TRBD1 (5 bases). The CDR3 runs to 14 residues. Germline values: CDR1 MNHEY, CDR2 SMNVEV (reference sequence). V was pared by 6 bases and J by 6 bases, with 15 bases between. The CDR3 DNA follows: TGTGCCAGCAGAGGACAAGCCGGTGGTCAGCCCCAGCATTTT. This gives the protein CASRGQAGGQPQHF.

The chain uses TRBV7-3 and TRBJ2-7; D perhaps matches TRBD1 (5 bases). Germline V CDR1 and CDR2: SGHTA, FQGTGA. Trimming removed 2 bases at V and 4 bases at J, with 12 bases between. The CDR3 contains 14 residues. The CDR3 nucleotides are TGTGCCAGCAGCTTAGGGCAGGGTCTTTACGAGCAGTACTTC. Its translation: CASSLGQGLYEQYF.

The V call is TRBV30, the J call TRBJ1-1; no firm D call. V was cut by 0 bases and J by 1 base, with 15 bases left in between. Per the germline V gene, CDR1 is GTSNPN and CDR2 is SVGIG (reference sequence). The CDR3 is 16 residues long. The CDR3 DNA follows: TGTGCCTGGAGTGTATTTCTTGCCGGTAGGAACACTGAAGCTTTCTTT. Translation gives CAWSVFLAGRNTEAFF.

V usage is TRBV7-2 and J usage is TRBJ2-7, with 8 bases aligning to TRBD1. This CDR3 is built from 15 residues. V was clipped by 1 base and J by 4 bases; unmatched bases: 6. Germline V gene sequence: CDR1 SGHTA, CDR2 FQGNSA. The DNA for the CDR3 is TGTGCCAGCAGCTTAGTATCAGGGGGCGCGTACGAGCAGTACTTC. Amino acid sequence: CASSLVSGGAYEQYF.

The rearrangement uses TRBV7-8 and TRBJ2-7; D gene uncertain. Trimming took 5 bases from V and 6 from J, leaving 17 bases between them. The CDR3 length is 14 residues. The germline CDR1 and CDR2 sequences are SGHVS and FQNEAQ. The CDR3 bases are TGTGCCAGCAGCCCTCGCAACGAATTGGGCGAGCAGTACTTC. It yields the protein CASSPRNELGEQYF.

The rearrangement links TRBV7-2 to TRBJ2-3, with 8 bases aligning to TRBD2. V trimming: 1 base; J trimming: 2 bases; junction bases outside the gene matches: 8. The CDR3 consists of 17 residues. Germline V gene lookup returns CDR1 SGHTA and CDR2 FQGNSA. The CDR3 sequence: CASSLVVAGTYTDTQYF. The CDR3 nucleotides read TGTGCCAGCAGCTTAGTGGTAGCGGGGACCTACACAGATACGCAGTATTTT.

The J gene is TRBJ2-7, the V gene TRBV13, with TRBD1 matching over 9 bases. Trimming at V came to 4 bases and at J to 5 bases, leaving 0 bases not matched to a gene. The germline V gene encodes CDR1 PRHDT and CDR2 FYEKMQ (reference sequence). The CDR3 consists of 12 residues. Here the CDR3 reads CASSWTGDEQYF. The CDR3 nucleotides are TGTGCCAGCAGCTGGACAGGGGACGAGCAGTACTTC.

The chain carries TRBV7-2 and TRBJ2-1, with D possibly TRBD1 on 5 matching bases. In germline, CDR1 is SGHTA, CDR2 FQGNSA. This CDR3 region has 13 residues. V was shortened by 3 bases and J by 5 bases, with 8 bases between the two germline ends. The CDR3, as DNA: TGTGCCAGCAGCTTTGGGGCCAACAATGAGCAGTTCTTC. This sequence encodes CASSFGANNEQFF. Using reference TRBV7-2 and TRBJ2-1 for the parts outside the CDR3, the full variable domain is GAGVSQSPSNKVTEKGKDVELRCDPISGHTALYWYRQSLGQGLEFLIYFQGNSAPDKSGLPSDRFSAERTGGSVSTLTIQRTQQEDSAVYLCASSFGANNEQFFGPGTRLTVL.

This chain uses TRBV4-3 with TRBJ1-4; possible D gene TRBD1, 6 bases. Germline V gene sequence: CDR1 LGHNA, CDR2 YSLEER. This CDR3 has 14 residues. With 4 bases removed from V and 5 bases from J, the gap between germline ends came to 11 bases. The CDR3 reads CASSRQATNEKLFF. DNA of the CDR3: TGCGCCAGCAGCCGACAGGCGACGAATGAAAAACTGTTTTTT.

V gene TRBV7-9 combines with J gene TRBJ1-1, with 8 bases aligning to TRBD1. Per germline, CDR1 SEHNR and CDR2 FQNEAQ (reference sequence). This CDR3 is 13 amino acids long. J gave up 3 bases and V 5 bases, and 2 bases lay outside the gene matches. CDR3 nucleotide sequence: TGTGCCAGCAGCACAGGGGGTTACACTGAAGCTTTCTTT. As protein: CASSTGGYTEAFF.

V usage is TRBV15 and J usage is TRBJ2-5; the match to TRBD1 covers 9 bases. The junction had 7 bases not matched to a gene; V was cut back by 2 bases and J by 0 bases. CDR3 size: 17 residues. Germline loops: CDR1 LNHNV, CDR2 YYDKDF (reference sequence). The DNA for the CDR3 is TGTGCCACCAGCAGACCATGGGACAGGGTGTACCAAGAGACCCAGTACTTC. It translates to CATSRPWDRVYQETQYF. Filled out from reference TRBV15 and TRBJ2-5, the complete variable domain reads DAMVIQNPRYQVTQFGKPVTLSCSQTLNHNVMYWYQQKSSQAPKLLFHYYDKDFNNEADTPDNFQSRRPNTSFCFLDIRSPGLGDTAMYLCATSRPWDRVYQETQYFGPGTRLLVL.

The chain has TRBV6-6 and TRBJ2-3, with 7 positions matching TRBD1. CDR1 and CDR2 (germline): MNHNY, SVGAGI (reference sequence). Trimming took 7 bases from V and 0 from J; bases not matched to a gene: 7. This CDR3 contains 15 residues. The CDR3 DNA reads as TGTGCCAGCATTGTAGGGGGCCCGAGCACAGATACGCAGTATTTT. Translation: CASIVGGPSTDTQYF.

V gene TRBV28 combines with J gene TRBJ1-2, with D possibly TRBD1 on 6 matching bases. Trimming pared 6 bases from V and 0 bases from J, leaving 11 bases between. Germline V gives CDR1 MDHEN, CDR2 SYDVKM. The CDR3 contains 14 residues. The CDR3 protein is CASREGGSNYGYTF. CDR3 in DNA: TGTGCCAGCAGAGAGGGGGGCTCTAACTATGGCTACACCTTC.